Described below is a single T cell receptor beta chain sequence and its context. Its cognate antigen is unknown. Germline V gene data show CDR1 as SQVTM and CDR2 as ANQGSEA. This CDR3 spans 12 amino acids. Trimming left V 6 bases short and J 4 bases short, with 12 bases between. These data originate in a study of regulatory T cells in long-lasting Graves disease. This sample's time point: persistent/refractory GD, antithyroid drugs over 5 years with positive TRAb. Researchers made the TCR library from RNA that was extracted from PBMCs. Graves' disease diagnosis was established per American Thyroid Association guidelines. Points from the study as a whole: Favored gene segments in persistent disease were TRBV28, TRBJ1-2 and TRBJ2-5. Reduced TCR diversity was observed in persistent Graves' patients versus newly diagnosed patients. It is possible that accuracy was reduced by the small size of the sample.

According to the study, TCR beta libraries were built with iRepertoire HTBI primers and CDR3-region Arm-PCR. TCRdb fed the multiplex PCR reads into MiXCR, producing one record per CDR3 protein. The sample records about 470,000 distinct CDR3 sequences, around 20% being singletons. This sequence originates from a female donor with Graves disease. The V call is TRBV29-1, the J call TRBJ1-2; possible D gene TRBD1, 5 bases. Sequenced here: peripheral blood mononuclear cells (PBMCs), sampled when the disease was refractory, from a patient treated with antithyroid drugs. CDR3 sequence: CSVAQGGYGYTF. CDR3 sequence (DNA): TGCAGCGTAGCTCAGGGAGGCTATGGCTACACCTTC.